Presented here are 16 T cell receptor beta chains from one specimen sequenced in a study of cytomegalovirus exposure and HLA in healthy donors. Profiling relied on immunoSEQ multiplex PCR, and the TCRdb table lists in-frame clones only, not all of them. The sample carries 210,000 or so clones, about 90% recorded once. Sequenced sample: PBMCs. These receptors were taken from a woman in her late teens or twenties in good health and CMV-seronegative.

The table lists this clone with a few counts. The chain carries TRBV7-2 and TRBJ2-7; no reliable D call. V lost 1 base and J 0 bases, leaving 10 bases between the germline ends. Looked up from germline, CDR1 is SGHTA and CDR2 is FQGNSA. This CDR3 is built from 15 residues. The CDR3 sequence is CASSLDHISSYEQYF. CDR3 DNA: TGTGCCAGCAGCTTAGATCACATCTCCTCCTACGAGCAGTACTTC.

V and J are TRBV5-1 and TRBJ2-3; 10 nucleotides align to TRBD2. Trimming took 2 bases from V and 6 from J; bases not matched to a gene: 6. The germline CDR1 and CDR2 sequences are SGHRS and YFSETQ. The CDR3 has 15 amino acids. CDR3 protein: CASSFRGTSVDTQYF. DNA of the CDR3: TGCGCCAGCAGCTTCAGAGGGACTAGCGTTGATACGCAGTATTTT.

This clone was counted a few times. The chain recombines TRBV19 with TRBJ2-7; D is possibly TRBD2 (6 bases). The CDR3 consists of 14 residues. The V and J ends lost 6 bases and 3 bases respectively, with 15 bases between them. CDR1 and CDR2 from the germline V gene are LNHDA and SQIVND (reference sequence). The CDR3 spells CASRQTGTGYEQYF. The CDR3, as DNA: TGTGCCAGTAGGCAAACCGGGACTGGCTACGAGCAGTACTTC.

In its sample, this clone was seen once. The V gene is TRBV7-8, the J gene TRBJ2-7; tentative D call: TRBD2 (6 bases). The CDR3 loop spans 16 amino acids. V dropped 2 bases and J dropped 2 bases, with 16 bases sitting between them. CDR1 and CDR2 from the germline V gene are SGHVS and FQNEAQ. This CDR3 is CASSLRGGDGAYEQYF. The CDR3 region has the DNA TGTGCCAGCAGCTTACGAGGCGGGGACGGGGCCTACGAGCAGTACTTC. Supplemented by reference TRBV7-8 and TRBJ2-7, the full variable domain reads GAGVSQSPRYKVAKRGQDVALRCDPISGHVSLFWYQQALGQGPEFLTYFQNEAQLDKSGLPSDRFFAERPEGSVSTLKIQRTQQEDSAVYLCASSLRGGDGAYEQYFGPGTRLTVT.

The rearrangement links TRBV7-9 to TRBJ2-3; TRBD2 agrees at 14 bases. Germline V gene sequence: CDR1 SEHNR, CDR2 FQNEAQ (reference sequence). This CDR3 comprises 19 residues. Trimming took 0 bases from V and 2 from J; bases not matched to a gene: 7. This CDR3 is CASSLAPGTSGSTTDTQYF. The DNA for the CDR3 is TGTGCCAGCAGCTTAGCTCCTGGGACTAGCGGGAGCACCACAGATACGCAGTATTTT. The full variable domain, in which reference TRBV7-9 and TRBJ2-3 provide the parts outside the CDR3, is DTGVSQNPRHKITKRGQNVTFRCDPISEHNRLYWYRQTLGQGPEFLTYFQNEAQLEKSRLLSDRFSAERPKGSFSTLEIQRTEQGDSAMYLCASSLAPGTSGSTTDTQYFGPGTRLTVL.

The rearrangement links TRBV13 to TRBJ2-3; 12 nucleotides line up with TRBD2. V lost 5 bases and J lost 4; bases outside the gene matches: 13. The V gene's germline CDR1 is PRHDT and CDR2 FYEKMQ (reference sequence). CDR3 length: 18 residues. DNA for the CDR3: TGTGCCAGCAGCCCACAAGCCTGGACTAGCGGGACTGCAGATACGCAGTATTTT. Translation gives CASSPQAWTSGTADTQYF.

CDR3 coding DNA: TGCAGTGCTTTCCAGGGAAACGAGCAGTACTTC. This translates into CSAFQGNEQYF. The gene calls are TRBV20-1 and TRBJ2-7, with D possibly matching TRBD1 (5 bases). With 5 bases removed from V and 5 bases from J, the gap between germline ends came to 10 bases. The CDR3 length is 11 residues. Germline CDR1 is DFQATT and CDR2 is SNEGSKA (reference sequence).

The chain links TRBV29-1 to TRBJ2-3, with unresolved D. Germline CDR1 is SQVTM and CDR2 is ANQGSEA. This CDR3 region has 13 residues. The ends were cut back, 5 bases at V and 0 bases at J, with 9 bases in the middle. The CDR3 nucleotides are TGCAGCGTTACCCGAGGTAGCACAGATACGCAGTATTTT. Encoded protein: CSVTRGSTDTQYF.

The V and J genes are TRBV4-2 and TRBJ2-2, with TRBD2 matching over 9 bases. CDR1 and CDR2 (germline): LGHNA, YNFKEQ. This CDR3 has 17 amino acids. V was clipped by 4 bases and J by 5 bases; unmatched bases: 11. DNA of the CDR3: TGTGCCAGCAGCCCCAAGGGGGCTAGCGGGACAACCGGGGAGCTGTTTTTT. Translation gives CASSPKGASGTTGELFF.

The V gene is TRBV4-2, the J gene TRBJ2-4; possible D gene TRBD2, 6 bases. Per germline, CDR1 LGHNA and CDR2 YNFKEQ. The CDR3 is made up of 15 amino acids. Trimming removed 0 bases from V and 1 base from J, with 7 bases in between. The chain's CDR3 is CASSQDREAKNIQYF. For the CDR3, the DNA is TGTGCCAGCAGCCAAGACCGGGAGGCCAAAAACATTCAGTACTTC.

This chain connects TRBV5-1 to TRBJ1-1; D is unclear. The CDR3 is 13 amino acids. Germline assignment: CDR1 SGHRS and CDR2 YFSETQ. The V end lost 6 bases, the J end lost 2 bases, and 11 bases lay between the germline ends. CDR3 sequence reads: CASNGNSNTEAFF. The CDR3 DNA reads TGCGCCAGCAACGGCAACAGCAACACTGAAGCTTTCTTT.

The V gene is TRBV27, the J gene TRBJ1-2, with no clear D. There are 13 residues in the CDR3. The V and J ends lost 6 bases and 2 bases respectively, with 10 bases between them. Germline V gene data show CDR1 as MNHEY and CDR2 as SMNVEV (reference sequence). The CDR3 sequence: CASSPGGNYGYTF. CDR3 nucleotide sequence: TGTGCCAGCAGCCCCGGAGGGAACTATGGCTACACCTTC.

The chain links TRBV5-6 to TRBJ2-7, with D possibly TRBD1 on 6 matching bases. CDR1 and CDR2 from the germline V gene are SGHDT and YYEEEE. The V gene lost 4 bases and the J gene lost 3 bases, with 11 bases spanning the gap. This CDR3 contains 13 residues. The CDR3 nucleotides read TGTGCCAGCAGCCTAACAGGGTTCTACGAGCAGTACTTC. As protein: CASSLTGFYEQYF.

J is TRBJ2-7 and V is TRBV9; 7 nucleotides align to TRBD1. Germline CDR1 SGDLS, CDR2 YYNGEE. After removal of 3 bases from V and 5 bases from J, the junction contained 8 bases not matched to a gene. This CDR3 comprises 14 residues. The CDR3 loop is CASSAPGQLNEQYF. DNA for the CDR3: TGTGCCAGCAGCGCACCGGGACAGTTGAACGAGCAGTACTTC.

This chain's CDR3 is CASSLAGSYEQYF. As DNA, the CDR3 is TGCGCCAGCAGCTTGGCCGGGTCCTACGAGCAGTACTTC. The rearrangement joins TRBV5-1 to TRBJ2-7, with D uncertain. The germline V gene encodes CDR1 SGHRS and CDR2 YFSETQ. Deletions cut 0 bases from V and 1 base from J, with 5 bases between. This CDR3 is 13 amino acids long.

V and J are TRBV27 and TRBJ2-7; TRBD1 aligns across 9 bases. The CDR3 runs to 13 residues. V dropped 2 bases and J dropped 6; count of bases not matched to a gene: 2. In germline, CDR1 is MNHEY, CDR2 SMNVEV (reference sequence). The CDR3 sequence is CASSLGTGPEQYF. The CDR3 DNA follows: TGTGCCAGCAGTTTAGGGACAGGGCCCGAGCAGTACTTC.